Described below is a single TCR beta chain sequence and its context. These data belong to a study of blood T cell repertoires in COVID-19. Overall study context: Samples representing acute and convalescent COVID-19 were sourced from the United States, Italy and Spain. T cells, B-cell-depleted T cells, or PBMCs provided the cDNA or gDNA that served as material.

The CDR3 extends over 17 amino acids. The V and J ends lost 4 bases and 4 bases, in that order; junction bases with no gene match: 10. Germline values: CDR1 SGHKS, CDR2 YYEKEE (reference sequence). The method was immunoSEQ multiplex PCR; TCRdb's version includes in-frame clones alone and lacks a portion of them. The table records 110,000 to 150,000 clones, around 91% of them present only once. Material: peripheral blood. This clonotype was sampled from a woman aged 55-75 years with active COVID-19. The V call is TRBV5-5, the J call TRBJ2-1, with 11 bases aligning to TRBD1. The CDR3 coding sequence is TGTGCCAGCAGCCAGCTGTACGGGACAGGGGGATACAATGAGCAGTTCTTC. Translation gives CASSQLYGTGGYNEQFF.